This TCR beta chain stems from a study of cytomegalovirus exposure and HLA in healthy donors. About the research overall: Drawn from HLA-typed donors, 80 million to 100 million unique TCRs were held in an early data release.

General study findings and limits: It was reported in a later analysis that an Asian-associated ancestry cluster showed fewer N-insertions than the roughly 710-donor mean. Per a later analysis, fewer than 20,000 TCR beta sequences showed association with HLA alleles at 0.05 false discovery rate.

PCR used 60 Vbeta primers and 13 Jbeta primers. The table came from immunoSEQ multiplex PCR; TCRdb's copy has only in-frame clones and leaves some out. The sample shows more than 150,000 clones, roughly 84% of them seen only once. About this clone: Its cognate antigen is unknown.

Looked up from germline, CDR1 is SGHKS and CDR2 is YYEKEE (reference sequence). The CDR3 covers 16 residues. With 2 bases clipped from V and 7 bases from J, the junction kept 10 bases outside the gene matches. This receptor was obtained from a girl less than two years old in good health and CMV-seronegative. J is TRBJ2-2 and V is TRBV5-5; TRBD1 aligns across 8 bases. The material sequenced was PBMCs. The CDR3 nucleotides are TGTGCCAGCAGCTTTGCAGGGGGCGTCTATGACGGGGAGCTGTTTTTT. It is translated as CASSFAGGVYDGELFF.